A single sample is the source of the 27 T cell receptor beta chains below, sequenced in a study of T cells in Graves' hyperthyroidism and ophthalmopathy. It was RNA transcripts that yielded the amplified TCR beta CDR3 regions. Carried out on the TCR CDR3, a first-round RT-PCR used the HTBI primer set. TCRdb called the multiplex PCR reads again in MiXCR, with one record for every CDR3 protein. Here the sample spans some 700,000 distinct CDR3 sequences, 17% being singletons. Specimen: blood. All receptors derive from a man aged 50 to 60 with Graves' hyperthyroidism.

V gene TRBV25-1 combines with J gene TRBJ2-3; tentatively, D is TRBD2 (6 bases). V was trimmed by 1 base and J by 8 bases, leaving 16 bases between them. The CDR3 is 15 residues long. Germline lookup yields CDR1 MGHDK and CDR2 SYGVNS. CDR3 sequence reads: CASSEWDSVPGTQYF. CDR3 in DNA: TGTGCCAGCAGTGAATGGGACTCCGTGCCGGGTACGCAGTATTTT.

This clonotype was detected many times. The gene calls are TRBV3-1 and TRBJ2-1, with D unclear. Trimming took 2 bases from V and 0 from J, leaving 8 bases between them. CDR3 size: 15 residues. CDR1 and CDR2 (germline): LGHDT, YNNKEL (reference sequence). As DNA, the CDR3 is TGTGCCAGCAGCCAAACTCTAAGCTCCTACAATGAGCAGTTCTTC. Translating it yields CASSQTLSSYNEQFF.

This clonotype was seen a handful of times. This chain links TRBV5-5 with TRBJ2-7; TRBD2 matches at 7 bases. The germline V gene encodes CDR1 SGHKS and CDR2 YYEKEE (reference sequence). The CDR3 consists of 14 residues. The J segment lost 3 bases and the V segment lost 4 bases, leaving 7 bases of the junction unmatched. CDR3 DNA sequence: TGTGCCAGCAGCATCAGGGAGGGGATCTACGAGCAGTACTTC. Translated: CASSIREGIYEQYF.

This chain joins TRBV6-2 or TRBV6-3 and TRBJ2-1; D could derive from TRBD1 or TRBD2 (7 bases each). V was shortened by 5 bases and J by 2 bases, with 19 bases between the two germline ends. CDR1 MNHEY and CDR2 SVGEGT come from the germline V gene. The CDR3 loop spans 17 amino acids. Written as DNA, the CDR3 is TGTGCCAGCAGTCCCGGGACTACGACAGGGACCTACAATGAGCAGTTCTTC. Encoded protein: CASSPGTTTGTYNEQFF.

This clonotype turned up a few times. This rearrangement joins TRBV20-1 to TRBJ1-5, with D possibly TRBD1 on 6 matching bases. Germline assignment: CDR1 DFQATT and CDR2 SNEGSKA (reference sequence). V lost 8 bases, J lost 7 bases, and 18 bases lay in between. This CDR3 comprises 13 residues. The CDR3 loop is CSITQGANQPQHF. The CDR3, as DNA: TGCAGTATAACACAGGGTGCCAACCAGCCCCAGCATTTT.

This clonotype was observed a few times. The genes are TRBV27 and TRBJ2-1; 7 bases fit TRBD2. The junction had 11 bases not matched to a gene; V was cut back by 4 bases and J by 8 bases. Germline CDR1 and CDR2: MNHEY and SMNVEV (reference sequence). This CDR3 is 15 amino acids long. CDR3 DNA: TGTGCCAGCAGTTCTTCCGGACTAGTTGGGCATGAGCAGTTCTTC. Its translation is CASSSSGLVGHEQFF.

The chain uses TRBV20-1 and TRBJ1-3; a possible D gene is TRBD1 (5 bases). The germline V and J ends were trimmed by 5 bases and 5 bases, with 19 bases remaining between them. The germline V gene encodes CDR1 DFQATT and CDR2 SNEGSKA (reference sequence). The CDR3 is 15 residues long. CDR3 loop: CSAHIPGAGRNTIYF. CDR3 sequence (DNA): TGCAGTGCTCACATCCCCGGGGCGGGTCGAAACACCATATATTTT.

This clonotype has ten or more counts. This chain links TRBV2 with TRBJ2-7, with 7 bases fitting TRBD2. The germline V gene has CDR1 SNHLY and CDR2 FYNNEI. The CDR3 sequence is 14 residues long. V gave up 3 bases and J gave up 1 base; unmatched junction bases: 3. CDR3 in amino acids: CASSESSGSYEQYF. CDR3 in DNA: TGTGCCAGCAGTGAGAGTAGCGGGTCCTACGAGCAGTACTTC.

This chain uses TRBV19 with TRBJ1-5; possibly TRBD1 for D (6 bases). This CDR3 contains 14 residues. The V and J ends lost 6 bases and 7 bases respectively, with 16 bases between them. The germline gives CDR1 LNHDA, CDR2 SQIVND (reference sequence). The CDR3 DNA is TGTGCCAGTAGGTCGGACAGACCGGGACAGCCCCAGCATTTT. Amino acid sequence: CASRSDRPGQPQHF.

The sample holds a few counts of this clonotype. This sequence joins TRBV7-2 and TRBJ2-2; TRBD2 matches at 8 bases. J gave up 4 bases and V 3 bases, and 10 bases lay outside the gene matches. The CDR3 runs 17 residues. The germline V gene encodes CDR1 SGHTA and CDR2 FQGNSA. The CDR3 reads CASSFDLLAGTTGELFF. The CDR3 DNA sequence: TGTGCCAGCAGCTTCGACCTCTTAGCGGGAACCACCGGGGAGCTGTTTTTT.

V and J are TRBV11-2 and TRBJ1-2; D uncertain. CDR3 length: 15 amino acids. V dropped 5 bases and J dropped 0 bases, with 13 bases sitting between them. Germline CDR1 is SGHAT and CDR2 is FQNNGV. The CDR3 protein is CASSPSWPSNYGYTF. DNA for the CDR3: TGTGCCAGCAGCCCCTCCTGGCCCTCTAACTATGGCTACACCTTC.

This clonotype was detected many times. V gene TRBV7-9 combines with J gene TRBJ1-1, with TRBD1 matching 7 bases. The CDR3 spans 12 residues. The trim removed 5 bases at V and 6 bases at J, leaving 3 bases unmatched. Per the germline V gene, CDR1 is SEHNR and CDR2 is FQNEAQ (reference sequence). The CDR3 is CASSPGGAEAFF. In nucleotides, the CDR3 is TGTGCCAGCAGCCCAGGGGGAGCTGAAGCTTTCTTT.

This clonotype turned up a few times. V gene TRBV6-1 combines with J gene TRBJ1-6; TRBD1 might be the D (5 bases). There are 13 residues in the CDR3. V lost 7 bases and J lost 10, with 14 bases in between. Looked up from germline, CDR1 is MNHNS and CDR2 is SASEGT. The CDR3 sequence: CASNQGGRSPLHF. The CDR3 DNA reads as TGTGCCAGCAACCAGGGAGGCCGGTCACCCCTCCACTTT.

As for this clonotype: At one boundary the junction diverges from the germline segment, which might be a read error. The chain recombines TRBV5-1 with TRBJ2-7; no clear D gene. Per germline, CDR1 SGHRS and CDR2 YFSETQ. The CDR3 runs 15 residues. CDR3 sequence: CASSPERGRSCEQYF. The DNA of the CDR3 is TGCGCCAGCAGCCCAGAGAGAGGTAGATCCTGCGAGCAGTACTTC.

In its sample, this clonotype was seen many times. The chain carries TRBV9 and TRBJ1-1; no clear D. This CDR3 comprises 14 residues. Trimming cost V 4 bases and J 1 base, with 11 bases left between them. Germline-derived CDR1 and CDR2 are SGDLS and YYNGEE. The chain's CDR3 is CASSPEGRNTEAFF. CDR3 bases: TGTGCCAGCAGCCCCGAGGGAAGGAACACTGAAGCTTTCTTT. Full variable domain (outside the CDR3, taken from reference TRBV9 and TRBJ1-1): DSGVTQTPKHLITATGQRVTLRCSPRSGDLSVYWYQQSLDQGLQFLIQYYNGEERAKGNILERFSAQQFPDLHSELNLSSLELGDSALYFCASSPEGRNTEAFFGQGTRLTVV.

V is TRBV29-1 and J is TRBJ2-1; D ambiguous. The length of the CDR3 is 10 residues. Germline lookup yields CDR1 SQVTM and CDR2 ANQGSEA. V shed 4 bases and J shed 11 bases, with 9 bases lying between them. CDR3 nucleotides: TGCAGCGTTGGGGCTGGGAAGCAGTTCTTC. This gives the protein CSVGAGKQFF.

The chain couples TRBV6-2 or TRBV6-3 to TRBJ1-6; TRBD1 matches 9 bases. The J segment lost 1 base and the V segment lost 2 bases, leaving 0 bases of the junction unmatched. CDR1 MNHEY and CDR2 SVGEGT come from the germline V gene. The CDR3 contains 16 residues. CDR3: CASSYGTGSYNSPLHF. The CDR3 DNA reads TGTGCCAGCAGTTACGGGACAGGGTCCTATAATTCACCCCTCCACTTT.

The rearrangement joins TRBV14 to TRBJ2-3; no definite D call. Germline CDR1 is SGHDN and CDR2 is FVKESK. The CDR3 is 14 residues long. V was shortened by 1 base and J by 8 bases, with 13 bases between the two germline ends. CDR3 DNA: TGTGCCAGCAGCCAAGGGACGGTCCTGGGTACGCAGTATTTT. Translating it yields CASSQGTVLGTQYF.

This clonotype appeared many times. The gene calls are TRBV24-1 and TRBJ2-3; possibly TRBD2 for D (5 bases). Germline values: CDR1 KGHDR, CDR2 SFDVKD. V was shortened by 2 bases and J by 6 bases, with 8 bases between the two germline ends. This CDR3 spans 13 amino acids. The CDR3 sequence is CATSDSRRDTQYF. CDR3 bases: TGTGCCACCAGTGATTCGAGGAGGGATACGCAGTATTTT.

This clonotype has at least ten counts. CDR3 DNA: TGTGCCAGCAGAAACCGAGGACAGCCCTACGAGCAGTACTTC. Translated, it gives CASRNRGQPYEQYF. The chain is built from TRBV6-2 or TRBV6-3 and TRBJ2-7, with D possibly TRBD1 on 6 matching bases. Trimming stripped 6 bases from V and 2 bases from J, with 14 bases between. The CDR3 spans 14 residues. Germline V gene sequence: CDR1 MNHEY, CDR2 SVGEGT.

This clonotype was picked up many times. In DNA, the CDR3 is TGTGCCAGCAGCCAAGGGACGGGCAATCAGCCCCAGCATTTT. This codes for CASSQGTGNQPQHF. The rearrangement uses TRBV3-1 and TRBJ1-5; D uncertain. CDR3 size: 14 residues. Per germline, CDR1 LGHDT and CDR2 YNNKEL (reference sequence). Trimming took off 1 base at V and 2 bases at J, with 6 bases between the two ends.

J is TRBJ2-3 and V is TRBV3-1, with D hard to call. V was pared by 0 bases and J by 0 bases, with 19 bases between. The CDR3 is made up of 19 amino acids. Germline loops: CDR1 LGHDT, CDR2 YNNKEL (reference sequence). This CDR3 reads CASSQDLFRTETSTDTQYF. As DNA, the CDR3 is TGTGCCAGCAGCCAAGATCTTTTTCGGACCGAGACTAGCACAGATACGCAGTATTTT.

This clonotype was counted ten times or more. V usage is TRBV7-6 and J usage is TRBJ1-5; 8 bases fit TRBD1. The CDR3 extends over 15 amino acids. Losses at the gene ends were 0 bases for V and 6 bases for J; bases not matched to a gene: 4. CDR1 and CDR2 from the germline V gene are SGHVS and FNYEAQ. In nucleotides, the CDR3 is TGTGCCAGCAGCTTAGCCCCGGACAGGGTTCAGCCCCAGCATTTT. This sequence encodes CASSLAPDRVQPQHF.

This clonotype was found many times. The rearrangement links TRBV28 to TRBJ1-1; unclear D gene. Trimming stripped 10 bases from V and 2 bases from J, with 14 bases between. There are 13 residues in the CDR3. The V gene's germline CDR1 is MDHEN and CDR2 SYDVKM. The CDR3: CATHRMANTEAFF. In nucleotides, the CDR3 is TGTGCCACCCATCGTATGGCAAACACTGAAGCTTTCTTT. The full variable domain, its missing parts supplied by reference TRBV28 and TRBJ1-1, is DVKVTQSSRYLVKRTGEKVFLECVQDMDHENMFWYRQDPGLGLRLIYFSYDVKMKEKGDIPEGYSVSREKKERFSLILESASTNQTSMYLCATHRMANTEAFFGQGTRLTVV.

The chain carries TRBV19 and TRBJ2-1; D call uncertain. Germline V gene data show CDR1 as LNHDA and CDR2 as SQIVND (reference sequence). Trimming removed 0 bases at V and 7 bases at J, with 4 bases between. The CDR3 spans 12 residues. The chain's CDR3 is CASSIDWNEQFF. The CDR3 DNA follows: TGTGCCAGTAGTATAGATTGGAATGAGCAGTTCTTC.

This clonotype was observed a few times. V and J are TRBV5-1 and TRBJ1-2; the D gene is possibly TRBD1 (5 bases). Germline CDR1 reads SGHRS; CDR2 reads YFSETQ. Trimming removed 1 base at V and 10 bases at J, with 17 bases between. This CDR3 contains 14 residues. This CDR3 is CASSLTGREEVYTF. The CDR3 region has the DNA TGCGCCAGCAGCTTGACCGGCAGGGAAGAGGTCTACACCTTC.

This clonotype occurred many times. The V and J genes are TRBV11-2 and TRBJ2-1; D is tentatively TRBD1 or TRBD2 (5 bases each). The CDR3 spans 15 residues. Germline assignment: CDR1 SGHAT and CDR2 FQNNGV. The V end was cut by 4 bases, the J end by 3 bases, with 13 bases between. The DNA of the CDR3 is TGTGCCAGCAGCTCCGACCGGGACGGCTACAATGAGCAGTTCTTC. Translating gives CASSSDRDGYNEQFF.